The rows below give T cell receptor beta chains drawn from one sample of a study of spatial heterogeneity in lung cancer. TCRdb reprocessed the 5' RACE reads via MiXCR and lists one record per CDR3 protein. This repertoire shows about 61,000 distinct CDR3 sequences, under 7.5% found once; its top ten account for approximately 14%. This specimen consisted of PBMCs, obtained at surgery. These receptors were taken from a female donor with early-stage non-small cell lung cancer. CDR3s include the opening cysteine and the closing phenylalanine or tryptophan. The order of the fields is J gene, clone size, D gene, V gene, CDR3 DNA, CDR3 protein. A D gene is named only where the DNA matches it firmly. A row's size may be missing; if present it is once, few, many or a size class.

J gene: TRBJ2-1
clone size: many
D gene: TRBD2
V gene: TRBV9
CDR3 DNA: TGTGCCAGCAGCGACGCTCGAGGACTAGACCCGATTGGGGATAGGAATGAGCAGTTCTTC
CDR3 protein: CASSDARGLDPIGDRNEQFF

J gene: TRBJ1-1
clone size: many
D gene: .
V gene: TRBV4-1
CDR3 DNA: TGCGCCAGCAGCCAAGGCTTAGTGAACACTGAAGCTTTCTTT
CDR3 protein: CASSQGLVNTEAFF

J gene: TRBJ2-7
clone size: many
D gene: .
V gene: TRBV12-3/TRBV12-4
CDR3 DNA: TGTGCCAGCGCAAGGACCTACGAGCAGTACTTC
CDR3 protein: CASARTYEQYF

J gene: TRBJ2-5
clone size: .
D gene: .
V gene: TRBV5-1
CDR3 DNA: TGCGCCAGCAGCTTGTCAGCAGGGGCGGAGACCCAGTACTTC
CDR3 protein: CASSLSAGAETQYF

J gene: TRBJ1-1
clone size: few
D gene: .
V gene: TRBV6-1
CDR3 DNA: TGTGCCAGCAGTGAATTTTGGGGGGTGAACACTGAAGCTTTCTTT
CDR3 protein: CASSEFWGVNTEAFF

J gene: TRBJ1-1
clone size: .
D gene: .
V gene: TRBV12-3/TRBV12-4
CDR3 DNA: TGTGCCAGCAGTTTGTCTACGAACACTGAAGCTTTCTTT
CDR3 protein: CASSLSTNTEAFF

J gene: TRBJ2-7
clone size: many
D gene: TRBD2
V gene: TRBV20-1
CDR3 DNA: TGCAGTGCTCCGAATAGCGGGACCTACGAGCAGTACTTC
CDR3 protein: CSAPNSGTYEQYF

J gene: TRBJ1-2
clone size: many
D gene: TRBD1
V gene: TRBV6-2/TRBV6-3
CDR3 DNA: TGTGCCAGCAGCCACCGGGACAGGGTTCGGTCGGGCTACACCTTC
CDR3 protein: CASSHRDRVRSGYTF

J gene: TRBJ1-1
clone size: medium-sized
D gene: .
V gene: TRBV14
CDR3 DNA: TGTGCCAGCAGCCAATCGCCGAGAACTGAAGCTTTCTTT
CDR3 protein: CASSQSPRTEAFF

J gene: TRBJ2-2
clone size: few
D gene: TRBD1
V gene: TRBV5-8
CDR3 DNA: TGTGCCAGCAGCCCAATGACAGGGGGCTACACCGGGGAGCTGTTTTTT
CDR3 protein: CASSPMTGGYTGELFF

J gene: TRBJ1-4
clone size: few
D gene: .
V gene: TRBV13
CDR3 DNA: TGTGCCAGCAGCTCTAGGGGAGGGGAAAAACTGTTTTTT
CDR3 protein: CASSSRGGEKLFF

J gene: TRBJ2-2
clone size: many
D gene: .
V gene: TRBV11-2
CDR3 DNA: TGTGCCAGCAGCTCCCAGGGGGAGCTGTTTTTT
CDR3 protein: CASSSQGELFF

J gene: TRBJ2-7
clone size: many
D gene: .
V gene: TRBV3-1
CDR3 DNA: TGTGCCAGCAGCCGCGGGGCAGGCAACTACGAGCAGTACTTC
CDR3 protein: CASSRGAGNYEQYF

J gene: TRBJ2-2
clone size: many
D gene: .
V gene: TRBV2
CDR3 DNA: TGTGCCAGCAGTCTAGGGACCCCGAACACCGGGGAGCTGTTTTTT
CDR3 protein: CASSLGTPNTGELFF

J gene: TRBJ1-4
clone size: many
D gene: TRBD1
V gene: TRBV5-1
CDR3 DNA: TGCGCCAGCAGTTCGGGACAGGGAAAGGAAAAACTGTTTTTT
CDR3 protein: CASSSGQGKEKLFF

J gene: TRBJ2-1
clone size: .
D gene: .
V gene: TRBV25-1
CDR3 DNA: TGTGCCAGCGGGACGGTGGGTTACAATGAGCAGTTCTTC
CDR3 protein: CASGTVGYNEQFF

J gene: TRBJ1-1
clone size: many
D gene: .
V gene: TRBV7-2
CDR3 DNA: TGTGCCAGCAGCCGACAACTCAAGGGGGGAGACACTGAAGCTTTCTTT
CDR3 protein: CASSRQLKGGDTEAFF

J gene: TRBJ2-5
clone size: many
D gene: .
V gene: TRBV6-5
CDR3 DNA: TGTGCCAGCAGACCTCAGGGGAAGGAGACCCAGTACTTC
CDR3 protein: CASRPQGKETQYF

J gene: TRBJ1-5
clone size: many
D gene: .
V gene: TRBV20-1
CDR3 DNA: TGCAGTGCTCGTGGACAGAATCAGCCCCAGCATTTT
CDR3 protein: CSARGQNQPQHF

J gene: TRBJ2-5
clone size: few
D gene: TRBD2
V gene: TRBV4-2
CDR3 DNA: TGTGCCAGCAGCCAAGACCCGGGACTAGCGGAAGAGACCCAGTACTTC
CDR3 protein: CASSQDPGLAEETQYF

J gene: TRBJ1-1
clone size: few
D gene: .
V gene: TRBV19
CDR3 DNA: TGTGCCAGTGGGGGGGAGGGCACTGAAGCTTTCTTT
CDR3 protein: CASGGEGTEAFF

J gene: TRBJ2-3
clone size: many
D gene: TRBD2
V gene: TRBV29-1
CDR3 DNA: TGCAGCGTTGCAGGACTAGCGGGTCGGGGGGGCACAGATACGCAGTATTTT
CDR3 protein: CSVAGLAGRGGTDTQYF

J gene: TRBJ2-1
clone size: .
D gene: .
V gene: TRBV20-1
CDR3 DNA: TGCAGTGCCGCCCCCGTAGATGGGTCCTACAATGAGCAGTTCTTC
CDR3 protein: CSAAPVDGSYNEQFF